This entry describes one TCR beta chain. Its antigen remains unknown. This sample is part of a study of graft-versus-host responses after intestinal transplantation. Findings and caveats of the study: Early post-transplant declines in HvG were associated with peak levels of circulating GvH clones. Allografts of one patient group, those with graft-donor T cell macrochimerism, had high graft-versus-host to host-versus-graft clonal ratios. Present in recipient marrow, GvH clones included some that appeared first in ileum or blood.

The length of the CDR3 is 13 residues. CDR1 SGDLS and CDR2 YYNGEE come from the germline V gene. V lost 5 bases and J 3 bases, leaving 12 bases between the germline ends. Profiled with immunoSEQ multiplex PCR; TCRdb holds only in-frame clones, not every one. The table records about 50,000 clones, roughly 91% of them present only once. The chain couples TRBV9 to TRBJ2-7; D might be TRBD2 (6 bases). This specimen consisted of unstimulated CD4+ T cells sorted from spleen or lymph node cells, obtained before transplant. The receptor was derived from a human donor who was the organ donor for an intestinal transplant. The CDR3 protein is CASRTSSNYEQYF. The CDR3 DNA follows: TGTGCCAGCAGGACTAGTTCCAACTACGAGCAGTACTTC.